Below, 10 T cell receptor beta chains from the same sample are listed, as sequenced in a study of CD8+ T cells in alopecia areata. The treatment: oral pan-JAK inhibitor, 5-10 mg twice daily. RNA extraction and reverse transcription yielded cDNA as sequencing template. Sequencing used immunoSEQ multiplex PCR; TCRdb keeps in-frame clones, though not all of them. The profile shows about 190,000 clones, roughly 70% of them singletons. The material was CD4+ T cells sorted from blood, obtained around week 50, from a patient treated with tofacitinib. Receptor source: a human donor with alopecia areata.

This clone has more than one count but fewer than ten. V usage is TRBV6-1 and J usage is TRBJ2-1, with TRBD1 matching over 7 bases. With V trimmed by 4 bases and J by 3 bases, 6 bases remained unmatched. The CDR3 length is 15 residues. CDR1 is MNHNS, CDR2 SASEGT, per germline. CDR3 DNA: TGTGCCAGCAGTGCCCGGGGACAGCTCTACAATGAGCAGTTCTTC. Translation: CASSARGQLYNEQFF.

This clone was seen a single time. This sequence joins TRBV5-6 and TRBJ2-3; 7 nucleotides agree with TRBD2. Trimming cost V 0 bases and J 2 bases; bases outside gene matches: 3. The CDR3 consists of 15 residues. CDR1 is SGHDT, CDR2 YYEEEE, per germline. CDR3 in amino acids: CASSLASGSTDTQYF. The CDR3 DNA reads TGTGCCAGCAGCTTGGCTAGCGGCTCCACAGATACGCAGTATTTT. Using reference TRBV5-6 and TRBJ2-3 for the parts outside the CDR3, the full variable domain is DAGVTQSPTHLIKTRGQQVTLRCSPKSGHDTVSWYQQALGQGPQFIFQYYEEEERQRGNFPDRFSGHQFPNYSSELNVNALLLGDSALYLCASSLASGSTDTQYFGPGTRLTVL.

The rearrangement uses TRBV5-1 and TRBJ2-1, with TRBD1 matching 7 bases. The germline CDR1 and CDR2 sequences are SGHRS and YFSETQ. This CDR3 is 14 amino acids long. V lost 5 bases, J lost 5 bases, and 7 bases stayed unmatched. DNA for the CDR3: TGCGCCAGCAGAGTAGACAGGGAAAACAATGAGCAGTTCTTC. Its translation is CASRVDRENNEQFF.

V gene TRBV4-3 combines with J gene TRBJ2-7; TRBD1 matches at 7 bases. V lost 1 base to trimming and J lost 0 bases; unmatched junction nucleotides: 6. This CDR3 contains 16 residues. Germline V gives CDR1 LGHNA, CDR2 YSLEER. The CDR3 loop is CASSQADRVSSYEQYF. For the CDR3, the DNA is TGCGCCAGCAGCCAAGCCGACAGGGTCAGCTCCTACGAGCAGTACTTC.

The rearrangement joins TRBV25-1 to TRBJ1-4, with D perhaps TRBD1 (5 bases). V lost 3 bases to trimming and J lost 8 bases, with 7 bases between them. Germline CDR1 reads MGHDK; CDR2 reads SYGVNS. This CDR3 is 12 amino acids long. This CDR3 is CASSDWDEKLFF. The CDR3 region has the DNA TGTGCCAGCAGTGATTGGGACGAAAAACTGTTTTTT.

The chain carries TRBV9 and TRBJ1-6; 8 bases fit TRBD1. V shed 4 bases and J 10 bases; nucleotides not matched to a gene: 7. The length of the CDR3 is 14 residues. Germline loops: CDR1 SGDLS, CDR2 YYNGEE. The CDR3 region has the DNA TGTGCCAGCAGCTTTGGGCAGGGGGCATCACCCCTCCACTTT. This gives the protein CASSFGQGASPLHF.

This clone was observed a handful of times. This chain uses TRBV29-1 with TRBJ2-7; 12 nucleotides align to TRBD1. Germline values: CDR1 SQVTM, CDR2 ANQGSEA. V was clipped by 7 bases and J by 7 bases; unmatched bases: 11. The length of the CDR3 is 14 residues. As DNA, the CDR3 is TGCAGCGCAGTGGGACAGGGGGCGACGGGTGAGCAGTACTTC. It translates to CSAVGQGATGEQYF.

This chain joins TRBV11-2 and TRBJ1-2, with 8 bases that match TRBD1. CDR1 is SGHAT, CDR2 FQNNGV, per germline. The CDR3 contains 13 residues. V trimming: 6 bases; J trimming: 3 bases; junction bases outside the gene matches: 3. The CDR3 reads CASRPTGDYGYTF. Written as DNA, the CDR3 is TGTGCCAGCAGACCGACAGGGGACTATGGCTACACCTTC.

This chain joins TRBV2 and TRBJ2-5; 11 bases align to TRBD2. From germline, CDR1 is SNHLY and CDR2 FYNNEI. CDR3 length: 16 amino acids. With V trimmed by 6 bases and J by 4 bases, 10 bases remained unmatched. The CDR3 DNA reads TGTGCCAGCAGACACGGGACTAGCGGATCGGGAGAGACCCAGTACTTC. Its protein product is CASRHGTSGSGETQYF.

The chain is built from TRBV18 and TRBJ1-1; no definite D call. The V gene's germline CDR1 is KGHSH and CDR2 LQKENI. The CDR3 length is 13 residues. Trimming removed 6 bases from V and 1 base from J, with 9 bases in between. CDR3 sequence reads: CASSPTPNTEAFF. The CDR3 DNA follows: TGTGCCAGCTCTCCGACACCGAACACTGAAGCTTTCTTT.